The 14 T cell receptor beta chains below all came from one sample that was sequenced in a study of cytomegalovirus exposure and HLA in healthy donors. The PCR used 60 Vbeta and 13 Jbeta primers. Using immunoSEQ multiplex PCR, the repertoire was profiled, and TCRdb retains in-frame clones only, with some absent. The profile shows roughly 140,000 clones, more than 60% of them singletons. The sequenced material came from PBMCs. These receptors were obtained from a male donor in good health and CMV-seronegative.

The chain has TRBV6-6 and TRBJ2-5, with 7 bases that match TRBD2. The J segment lost 5 bases and the V segment lost 5 bases, leaving 2 bases of the junction unmatched. The germline V gene has CDR1 MNHNY and CDR2 SVGAGI (reference sequence). The CDR3 contains 12 residues. CDR3 nucleotide sequence: TGTGCCAGCAGTGGGACTATGGAGACCCAGTACTTC. As protein: CASSGTMETQYF.

This clone was detected only a few times. Here the CDR3 DNA reads TGTGCCACCAGCCGGGAGTCTAATGAAAAACTGTTTTTT. Translating gives CATSRESNEKLFF. The gene calls are TRBV6-4 and TRBJ1-4, with no clear D. Germline V gene data show CDR1 as MRHNA and CDR2 as SNTAGT. The CDR3 totals 13 residues. The ends were cut back, 10 bases at V and 3 bases at J, with 12 bases in the middle.

This clone appeared a few times. The chain has TRBV27 and TRBJ2-1; 10 bases are shared with TRBD2. CDR1 is MNHEY and CDR2 is SMNVEV in the germline V gene (reference sequence). The CDR3 sequence is 14 residues long. J was trimmed by 8 bases and V by 3 bases; bases with no gene match: 4. The CDR3: CASSFSSGSYEQFF. The CDR3, as DNA: TGTGCCAGCAGTTTCTCTAGCGGGAGTTATGAGCAGTTCTTC.

This clone appeared a single time. The chain joins TRBV19 to TRBJ2-3, with 7 bases lining up with TRBD1. In germline, CDR1 is LNHDA, CDR2 SQIVND (reference sequence). CDR3 length: 17 amino acids. V lost 3 bases and J lost 2; bases outside the gene matches: 11. The DNA for the CDR3 is TGTGCCAGTAGTATCGCTACAGGGGAATTGGTCACAGATACGCAGTATTTT. This translates into CASSIATGELVTDTQYF.

The gene calls are TRBV6-5 and TRBJ1-3; D may be TRBD1 (5 bases). This CDR3 contains 16 residues. Germline values: CDR1 MNHEY, CDR2 SVGAGI. V was shortened by 4 bases and J by 3 bases, with 16 bases between the two germline ends. Written as DNA, the CDR3 is TGTGCCAGCAGTTTACAGGCGCCCGGGTATGGAAACACCATATATTTT. The encoded protein is CASSLQAPGYGNTIYF.

The chain links TRBV6-5 to TRBJ1-4; a possible D gene is TRBD1 (5 bases). The CDR3 sequence is 15 residues long. V was shortened by 3 bases and J by 7 bases, with 15 bases between the two germline ends. Germline V gives CDR1 MNHEY, CDR2 SVGAGI. As DNA, the CDR3 is TGTGCCAGCAGTTATGGGGGGGGAGTTGGTGAAAAACTGTTTTTT. Its translation is CASSYGGGVGEKLFF.

The chain couples TRBV12-5 to TRBJ2-7; 8 bases agree with TRBD1. Germline lookup yields CDR1 LGHNT and CDR2 FRNRAP. The ends lost 1 base at V and 0 bases at J; junction bases unmatched: 14. The CDR3 covers 19 residues. DNA for the CDR3: TGTGCTAGTGGTTTGGACATTGGCCTAGGACAGGGCTACTCCTACGAGCAGTACTTC. Protein sequence: CASGLDIGLGQGYSYEQYF.

This chain joins TRBV5-4 and TRBJ2-2; 8 bases fit TRBD1. The CDR3 spans 15 residues. Per the germline V gene, CDR1 is SGHNT and CDR2 is YYREEE (reference sequence). Trimming cost V 0 bases and J 8 bases; bases outside gene matches: 6. The chain's CDR3 is CASSLVAGGSGELFF. CDR3 nucleotides: TGTGCCAGCAGCTTGGTGGCAGGGGGCTCTGGGGAGCTGTTTTTT. The whole variable domain, filled in from reference TRBV5-4 and TRBJ2-2, reads ETGVTQSPTHLIKTRGQQVTLRCSSQSGHNTVSWYQQALGQGPQFIFQYYREEENGRGNFPPRFSGLQFPNYSSELNVNALELDDSALYLCASSLVAGGSGELFFGEGSRLTVL.

The rearrangement joins TRBV7-2 to TRBJ2-5; TRBD2 matches 9 bases. Per germline, CDR1 SGHTA and CDR2 FQGNSA. J gave up 5 bases and V 3 bases, and 1 base lay outside the gene matches. The CDR3 contains 13 residues. CDR3 in DNA: TGTGCCAGCAGCTTGGCGGGGGGGGAGACCCAGTACTTC. This encodes CASSLAGGETQYF.

The chain couples TRBV9 to TRBJ2-5; D is perhaps TRBD2 (5 bases). This CDR3 contains 14 residues. Germline CDR1 is SGDLS and CDR2 is YYNGEE. V lost 3 bases, J lost 7 bases, and 16 bases lay in between. This CDR3 reads CASSGGLQVGTQYF. The CDR3 nucleotides read TGTGCCAGCAGCGGTGGACTCCAAGTAGGGACCCAGTACTTC.

This clone is a singleton in its sample. This chain connects TRBV15 to TRBJ1-5, with D maybe TRBD1 (5 bases). V lost 0 bases, J lost 3 bases, and 15 bases lay in between. Germline loops: CDR1 LNHNV, CDR2 YYDKDF (reference sequence). The CDR3 sequence is 17 residues long. The CDR3 region is CATSRDPPGGYNQPQHF. The CDR3 DNA is TGTGCCACCAGCAGAGACCCTCCGGGGGGATACAATCAGCCCCAGCATTTT. Combining the CDR3 with reference TRBV15 and TRBJ1-5 gives the whole variable domain DAMVIQNPRYQVTQFGKPVTLSCSQTLNHNVMYWYQQKSSQAPKLLFHYYDKDFNNEADTPDNFQSRRPNTSFCFLDIRSPGLGDTAMYLCATSRDPPGGYNQPQHFGDGTRLSIL.

This clone was detected only a few times. The V gene is TRBV27, the J gene TRBJ1-2; TRBD1 might be the D (5 bases). V was clipped by 4 bases and J by 4 bases, with 16 bases between them. Germline V CDR1 and CDR2: MNHEY, SMNVEV (reference sequence). This CDR3 contains 15 residues. The CDR3 nucleotides are TGTGCCAGCAGTTCCCCCTCCCAGGGTAGCTATGGCTACACCTTC. Translated: CASSSPSQGSYGYTF.

The rearrangement links TRBV6-6 to TRBJ2-7; tentative D call: TRBD1 (6 bases). V lost 2 bases, J lost 0 bases, and 11 bases lay in between. The CDR3 has 15 residues. Germline CDR1 MNHNY, CDR2 SVGAGI (reference sequence). As DNA, the CDR3 is TGTGCCAGCAGTTACCCCGGACAGAGCTCCTACGAGCAGTACTTC. Its translation is CASSYPGQSSYEQYF.

The chain couples TRBV6-6 to TRBJ1-1; D may be TRBD1 (5 bases). V dropped 2 bases and J dropped 1 base, with 14 bases sitting between them. From germline, CDR1 is MNHNY and CDR2 SVGAGI (reference sequence). The CDR3 length is 16 residues. The CDR3 bases are TGTGCCAGCAGTTACGGTTTAACAGGAAGGAACACTGAAGCTTTCTTT. It specifies CASSYGLTGRNTEAFF.